Following are 18 T cell receptor beta chains from one sample sequenced in a study of cytomegalovirus exposure and HLA in healthy donors. 13 Jbeta primers and 60 Vbeta primers were used for the PCR. Produced via immunoSEQ multiplex PCR; TCRdb's table is partial and in-frame only. Its table records approximately 71,000 clones. Sequencing was carried out using PBMCs. These receptors all come from a female donor in good health and CMV-seropositive.

The rearrangement links TRBV18 to TRBJ2-6, with 9 bases matching TRBD1. The junction had 9 bases not matched to a gene; V was cut back by 6 bases and J by 0 bases. CDR1 KGHSH and CDR2 LQKENI come from the germline V gene. The CDR3 covers 18 residues. CDR3 coding DNA: TGTGCCAGCTCGCCTAGGACAGGGGCCCTCTCTGGGGCCAACGTCCTGACTTTC. Amino acids: CASSPRTGALSGANVLTF.

The rearrangement links TRBV4-1 to TRBJ2-7; 8 bases align to TRBD1. V lost 4 bases and J lost 3; bases outside the gene matches: 11. CDR1 and CDR2 from the germline V gene are MGHRA and YSYEKL. This CDR3 spans 16 amino acids. CDR3 region: CASSPNPDRGRYEQYF. The CDR3 region has the DNA TGCGCCAGCAGCCCTAATCCTGACAGGGGCCGCTACGAGCAGTACTTC.

CDR3 sequence reads: CATERQSNTEAFF. CDR3 bases: TGTGCCACTGAACGACAGTCGAACACTGAAGCTTTCTTT. The rearrangement joins TRBV19 to TRBJ1-1, with D possibly matching TRBD1 (5 bases). The germline V gene has CDR1 LNHDA and CDR2 SQIVND (reference sequence). V lost 10 bases and J lost 1, with 13 bases in between. This CDR3 is built from 13 residues.

The rearrangement links TRBV19 to TRBJ2-7, with D possibly being TRBD2 (6 bases). This CDR3 has 13 amino acids. V lost 5 bases and J lost 3, with 11 bases in between. CDR1 and CDR2 (germline): LNHDA, SQIVND (reference sequence). CDR3 sequence (DNA): TGTGCCAGTAGTCGGGGGAGCGGCTACGAGCAGTACTTC. Translation gives CASSRGSGYEQYF.

This chain joins TRBV27 and TRBJ2-2; 8 bases agree with TRBD1. This CDR3 is 16 amino acids long. Trimming at V came to 7 bases and at J to 0 bases, leaving 7 bases not matched to a gene. Germline lookup yields CDR1 MNHEY and CDR2 SMNVEV (reference sequence). CDR3 region: CASNEGGQANTGELFF. As DNA, the CDR3 is TGTGCCAGCAATGAGGGGGGACAGGCGAACACCGGGGAGCTGTTTTTT.

The rearrangement joins TRBV10-2 to TRBJ2-2, with 10 bases that match TRBD1. Germline lookup yields CDR1 WSHSY and CDR2 SAAADI. V shed 6 bases, J shed 7 bases, and the junction held 5 bases outside the gene matches. This CDR3 spans 14 amino acids. The CDR3, as DNA: TGCGCCAGCAGGGGGGGACAGGGGCTCGGGGAGCTGTTTTTT. Amino acids: CASRGGQGLGELFF.

The chain has TRBV4-1 and TRBJ2-3; 9 positions match TRBD2. The CDR3 is 21 amino acids. Per the germline V gene, CDR1 is MGHRA and CDR2 is YSYEKL. J was trimmed by 4 bases and V by 4 bases; bases with no gene match: 24. The CDR3 loop is CASSPRNILAGMGRRPDTQYF. CDR3 nucleotides: TGCGCCAGCAGCCCCAGGAACATCCTAGCGGGGATGGGGCGGCGCCCAGATACGCAGTATTTT.

The chain employs TRBV5-7 and TRBJ1-1; weak D call: TRBD1 (5 bases). TRBV5-7 has ORF status, its function being uncertain. The CDR3 consists of 13 residues. The germline V and J ends were trimmed by 4 bases and 3 bases, with 10 bases remaining between them. The CDR3 DNA is TGTGCCAGCAGCGGGGACTTCTACACTGAAGCTTTCTTT. It yields the protein CASSGDFYTEAFF.

The V call is TRBV18, the J call TRBJ1-1; no firm D call. Trimming took 6 bases from V and 0 from J, leaving 8 bases between them. The CDR3 runs 13 residues. In germline, CDR1 is KGHSH, CDR2 LQKENI. CDR3 nucleotide sequence: TGTGCCAGCTCCGAGTTGGTGAACACTGAAGCTTTCTTT. This gives the protein CASSELVNTEAFF.

This sequence joins TRBV4-1 and TRBJ1-1; D unclear. V was pared by 2 bases and J by 6 bases, with 13 bases between. Germline values: CDR1 MGHRA, CDR2 YSYEKL. The CDR3 spans 14 residues. The CDR3 coding sequence is TGCGCCAGCAGCCAATTGAGAGGTCCCGCTGAAGCTTTCTTT. Protein: CASSQLRGPAEAFF.

The chain is built from TRBV5-1 and TRBJ1-4; D might be TRBD1 (5 bases). V gave up 4 bases and J gave up 0 bases, with 10 bases separating them. The CDR3 has 15 residues. Germline V gene sequence: CDR1 SGHRS, CDR2 YFSETQ. The DNA for the CDR3 is TGCGCCAGCAGCATTGGACACTCAACTAATGAAAAACTGTTTTTT. This translates into CASSIGHSTNEKLFF.

The chain joins TRBV14 to TRBJ2-5, with D hard to call. V lost 3 bases, J lost 1 base, and 9 bases lay in between. There are 14 residues in the CDR3. Germline V gene lookup returns CDR1 SGHDN and CDR2 FVKESK. The CDR3 region is CASSHLTSQETQYF. CDR3 nucleotide sequence: TGTGCCAGCAGCCACCTGACAAGCCAAGAGACCCAGTACTTC.

The chain has TRBV29-1 and TRBJ2-5; 10 bases map to TRBD1. The CDR3 runs 12 residues. J lost 5 bases, V lost 5 bases, and 2 bases had no gene match. The V gene's germline CDR1 is SQVTM and CDR2 ANQGSEA. CDR3 DNA: TGCAGCGTTCGACAGGGGGCGGAGACCCAGTACTTC. This encodes CSVRQGAETQYF. The full variable domain, its missing parts supplied by reference TRBV29-1 and TRBJ2-5, is SAVISQKPSRDICQRGTSLTIQCQVDSQVTMMFWYRQQPGQSLTLIATANQGSEATYESGFVIDKFPISRPNLTFSTLTVSNMSPEDSSIYLCSVRQGAETQYFGPGTRLLVL.

This chain uses TRBV19 with TRBJ1-5; no firm D call. Germline V CDR1 and CDR2: LNHDA, SQIVND (reference sequence). CDR3 size: 12 residues. Trimming pared 4 bases from V and 9 bases from J, leaving 10 bases between. The CDR3: CASSRGPPPQHF. CDR3 nucleotides: TGTGCCAGTAGTAGAGGCCCCCCGCCCCAGCATTTT.

The J gene is TRBJ2-3, the V gene TRBV25-1, with 9 bases identical to TRBD1. V shed 5 bases, J shed 4 bases, and the junction held 7 bases outside the gene matches. The CDR3 covers 15 residues. From germline, CDR1 is MGHDK and CDR2 SYGVNS. The CDR3 coding sequence is TGTGCCAGCAGTCGCCGGGACAGGGACCCAGATACGCAGTATTTT. It translates to CASSRRDRDPDTQYF.

J is TRBJ1-5 and V is TRBV28; the D is unclear. The germline V gene has CDR1 MDHEN and CDR2 SYDVKM. There are 13 residues in the CDR3. Trimming cost V 7 bases and J 7 bases, with 14 bases left between them. The CDR3 spells CASTNTAVQPQHF. CDR3 in DNA: TGTGCCAGCACGAACACTGCGGTACAGCCCCAGCATTTT.

Remarks on this clone: At one end the junction does not follow the germline gene, possibly because of a read error. V and J are TRBV18 and TRBJ2-6; D possibly corresponds to TRBD2 (5 bases). The CDR3 has 14 amino acids. Germline-derived CDR1 and CDR2 are KGHSH and LQKENI. The CDR3 is CASSPSLGDNVLTF. In nucleotides, the CDR3 is TGTGCCAGCTCACCAAGCCTCGGGGACAACGTCCTGACTTTC.

This chain links TRBV7-9 with TRBJ2-1; 10 nucleotides line up with TRBD2. The germline V gene encodes CDR1 SEHNR and CDR2 FQNEAQ (reference sequence). The CDR3 spans 17 residues. V shed 5 bases and J 7 bases; nucleotides not matched to a gene: 14. The CDR3 DNA follows: TGTGCCAGCAGCCCCCCCGGGCTGACAGCGGGAGGGAATGAGCAGTTCTTC. It codes for CASSPPGLTAGGNEQFF. The whole variable domain, filled in from reference TRBV7-9 and TRBJ2-1, reads DTGVSQNPRHKITKRGQNVTFRCDPISEHNRLYWYRQTLGQGPEFLTYFQNEAQLEKSRLLSDRFSAERPKGSFSTLEIQRTEQGDSAMYLCASSPPGLTAGGNEQFFGPGTRLTVL.